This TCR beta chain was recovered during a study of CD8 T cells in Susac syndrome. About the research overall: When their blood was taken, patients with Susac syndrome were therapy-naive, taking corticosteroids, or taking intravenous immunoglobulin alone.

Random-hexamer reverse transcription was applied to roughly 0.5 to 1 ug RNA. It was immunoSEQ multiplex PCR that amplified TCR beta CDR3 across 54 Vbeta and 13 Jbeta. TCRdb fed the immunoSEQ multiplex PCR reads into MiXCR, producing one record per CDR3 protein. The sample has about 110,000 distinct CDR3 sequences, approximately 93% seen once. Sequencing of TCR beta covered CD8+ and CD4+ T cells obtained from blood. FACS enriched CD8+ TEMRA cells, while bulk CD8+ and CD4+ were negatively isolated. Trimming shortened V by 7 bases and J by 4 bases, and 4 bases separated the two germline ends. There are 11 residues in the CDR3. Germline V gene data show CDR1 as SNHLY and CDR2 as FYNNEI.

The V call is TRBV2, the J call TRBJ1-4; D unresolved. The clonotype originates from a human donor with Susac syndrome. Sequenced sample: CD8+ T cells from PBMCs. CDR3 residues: CASMGNEKLFF. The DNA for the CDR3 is TGTGCCAGCATGGGTAATGAAAAACTGTTTTTT.